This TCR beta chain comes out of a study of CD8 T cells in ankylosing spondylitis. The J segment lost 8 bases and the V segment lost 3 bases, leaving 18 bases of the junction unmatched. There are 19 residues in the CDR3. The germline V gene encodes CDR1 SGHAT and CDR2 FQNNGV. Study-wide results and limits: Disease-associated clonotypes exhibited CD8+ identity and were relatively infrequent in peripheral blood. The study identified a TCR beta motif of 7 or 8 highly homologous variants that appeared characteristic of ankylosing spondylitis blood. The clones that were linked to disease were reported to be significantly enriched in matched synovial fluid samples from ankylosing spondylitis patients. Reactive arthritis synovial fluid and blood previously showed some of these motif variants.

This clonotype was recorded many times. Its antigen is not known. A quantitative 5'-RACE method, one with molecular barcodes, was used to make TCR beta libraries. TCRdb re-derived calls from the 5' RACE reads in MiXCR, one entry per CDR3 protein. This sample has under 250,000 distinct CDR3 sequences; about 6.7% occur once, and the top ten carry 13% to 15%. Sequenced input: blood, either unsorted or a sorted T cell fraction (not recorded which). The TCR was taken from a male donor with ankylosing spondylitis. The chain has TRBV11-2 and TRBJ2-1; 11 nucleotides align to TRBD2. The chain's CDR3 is CASSLVPYPGTSGGDEQFF. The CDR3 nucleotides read TGTGCCAGCAGCTTGGTACCCTACCCGGGAACTAGCGGGGGTGATGAGCAGTTCTTC. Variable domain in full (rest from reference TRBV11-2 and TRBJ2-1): EAGVAQSPRYKIIEKRQSVAFWCNPISGHATLYWYQQILGQGPKLLIQFQNNGVVDDSQLPKDRFSAERLKGVDSTLKIQPAKLEDSAVYLCASSLVPYPGTSGGDEQFFGPGTRLTVL.